The 28 T cell receptor beta chains reported below all come from one sample, sequenced in a study of a mutant IDH1 vaccine in newly diagnosed glioma. As to time point: week 47, end of study. In the vaccine, a single dose held 300 ug of the mutant IDH1 20-mer peptide, along with topical imiquimod. Their recognized antigens are unknown. Sequencing was performed with immunoSEQ multiplex PCR; in TCRdb, only in-frame clones are kept and a portion is missing. There are about 94,000 clones in the sample; about 90% occur only once, and 0.77% lies in the top ten. Sequencing used PBMCs, obtained from a glioma patient whose treatment included an IDH1 peptide vaccine. The receptor set was obtained from a woman aged 45-59 years with glioma.

The chain is built from TRBV6-5 and TRBJ2-5; D is perhaps TRBD2 (5 bases). The DNA end favors TRBJ2-7, so the J call may be wrong. Germline V gives CDR1 MNHEY, CDR2 SVGAGI. The CDR3 is 15 amino acids. CDR3 nucleotide sequence: TGTGCCAGCAGTTACGAACGGGTGGGAGCCTACGAGCAGTACTTC. Translating gives CASSYERVGAYEQYF.

The V call is TRBV9, the J call TRBJ2-3, with 11 bases fitting TRBD2. The V gene's germline CDR1 is SGDLS and CDR2 YYNGEE. The CDR3 extends over 16 amino acids. Trimming took 5 bases from V and 1 from J; bases not matched to a gene: 6. CDR3 amino acids: CASSGLGLAGTDTQYF. CDR3 DNA: TGTGCCAGCAGTGGACTGGGACTAGCGGGCACAGATACGCAGTATTTT. The variable domain in full, with the rest retrieved from reference TRBV9 and TRBJ2-3, is DSGVTQTPKHLITATGQRVTLRCSPRSGDLSVYWYQQSLDQGLQFLIQYYNGEERAKGNILERFSAQQFPDLHSELNLSSLELGDSALYFCASSGLGLAGTDTQYFGPGTRLTVL.

V is TRBV5-8 and J is TRBJ1-1, with 9 nucleotides matching TRBD1. The CDR3 runs to 17 residues. Trimming took 1 base from V and 5 from J; bases not matched to a gene: 12. Germline lookup yields CDR1 SGHTS and CDR2 YDEGEE. The CDR3 nucleotides read TGTGCCAGCAGCTTGTGGGGGGGACAGGGTAGTCTAACTGAAGCTTTCTTT. Encoded protein: CASSLWGGQGSLTEAFF.

This chain uses TRBV19 with TRBJ1-3; 8 nucleotides align to TRBD1. The V gene's germline CDR1 is LNHDA and CDR2 SQIVND (reference sequence). J was trimmed by 9 bases and V by 5 bases; bases with no gene match: 6. The CDR3 is 13 amino acids. Here the CDR3 reads CASSPDRVSTIYF. CDR3 DNA: TGTGCCAGTAGTCCGGACAGGGTGAGCACCATATATTTT.

The genes are TRBV28 and TRBJ2-5; possible D gene TRBD2, 6 bases. This CDR3 is 12 amino acids long. V was pared by 6 bases and J by 4 bases, with 9 bases between. CDR1 is MDHEN, CDR2 SYDVKM, per germline. The CDR3 coding sequence is TGTGCCAGCAGGCGGGACTTAGAGACCCAGTACTTC. Amino acid sequence: CASRRDLETQYF.

This chain uses TRBV28 with TRBJ1-2, with 7 bases matching TRBD1. V was pared by 4 bases and J by 0 bases, with 5 bases of the junction left unmatched. This CDR3 spans 15 amino acids. CDR1 and CDR2 (germline): MDHEN, SYDVKM. The CDR3 nucleotides are TGTGCCAGCAGTTCCTCGACAGGGTCTAACTATGGCTACACCTTC. Translation gives CASSSSTGSNYGYTF.

This sequence joins TRBV28 and TRBJ1-6, with 9 bases lining up with TRBD1. The V and J ends lost 5 bases and 8 bases, in that order; junction bases with no gene match: 7. The CDR3 is 15 amino acids. CDR1 and CDR2 from the germline V gene are MDHEN and SYDVKM. CDR3 residues: CASSTAGQGDSPLHF. The CDR3 bases are TGTGCCAGCAGTACAGCGGGACAGGGTGATTCACCCCTCCACTTT.

V is TRBV5-1 and J is TRBJ1-1; no firm D call. The germline CDR1 and CDR2 sequences are SGHRS and YFSETQ. The CDR3 has 13 residues. V lost 1 base, J lost 4 bases, and 8 bases lay in between. The DNA of the CDR3 is TGCGCCAGCAGCTTGACCGTAACCACTGAAGCTTTCTTT. It is translated as CASSLTVTTEAFF.

Regarding this clone: The DNA is omitted, as the CDR3 cannot be located on it reliably, and the CDR3 follows TCRdb's listing. The gene calls are TRBV18 and TRBJ1-4. Including both end residues, the CDR3 is 13 amino acids long. Germline assignment: CDR1 KGHSH and CDR2 LQKENI. CDR3 sequence reads: CASSYTFGEKLFF.

About this clone: One junction end does not reproduce the germline sequence, and a read error may be involved. The chain combines TRBV19 with TRBJ1-1; TRBD1 is a possible D gene (5 bases). Germline CDR1 and CDR2: LNHDA and SQIVND (reference sequence). The CDR3 sequence is 13 residues long. Written as DNA, the CDR3 is TGTGCCTGTAGGAACAGGCCGAACACTGAAGCTTTCTTT. Translating it yields CACRNRPNTEAFF.

V and J are TRBV15 and TRBJ2-1; no definite D call. The V and J ends lost 5 bases and 3 bases respectively, with 5 bases between them. This CDR3 contains 12 residues. Germline V gene data show CDR1 as LNHNV and CDR2 as YYDKDF (reference sequence). The CDR3 spells CATSYYYNEQFF. The CDR3, as DNA: TGTGCCACCAGCTACTACTACAATGAGCAGTTCTTC.

The chain joins TRBV19 to TRBJ2-3; 7 bases fit TRBD2. Germline CDR1 is LNHDA and CDR2 is SQIVND (reference sequence). The CDR3 consists of 15 residues. V was pared by 3 bases and J by 4 bases, with 7 bases of the junction left unmatched. As DNA, the CDR3 is TGTGCCAGTAGTATTCTAGCGGCAGGATCAGATACGCAGTATTTT. Its protein is CASSILAAGSDTQYF.

V usage is TRBV28 and J usage is TRBJ1-5, with no clear D. Trimming pared 6 bases from V and 7 bases from J, leaving 19 bases between. CDR3 length: 15 residues. Germline lookup yields CDR1 MDHEN and CDR2 SYDVKM. The CDR3 sequence is CASRPSGAGPQPQHF. The CDR3 nucleotides are TGTGCCAGCAGGCCATCCGGAGCCGGCCCCCAGCCCCAGCATTTT.

The chain combines TRBV15 with TRBJ2-3; D gene uncertain. The CDR3 totals 15 residues. Trimming removed 0 bases from V and 4 bases from J, with 11 bases in between. Looked up from germline, CDR1 is LNHNV and CDR2 is YYDKDF (reference sequence). In DNA, the CDR3 is TGTGCCACCAGCAGAGACCCCATGAGCCCAGATACGCAGTATTTT. Translating it yields CATSRDPMSPDTQYF. Using reference TRBV15 and TRBJ2-3 for the parts outside the CDR3, the full variable domain is DAMVIQNPRYQVTQFGKPVTLSCSQTLNHNVMYWYQQKSSQAPKLLFHYYDKDFNNEADTPDNFQSRRPNTSFCFLDIRSPGLGDTAMYLCATSRDPMSPDTQYFGPGTRLTVL.

The V gene is TRBV27, the J gene TRBJ2-5; D not resolved. The V and J ends lost 5 bases and 0 bases respectively, with 10 bases between them. The length of the CDR3 is 14 residues. Germline V gene sequence: CDR1 MNHEY, CDR2 SMNVEV (reference sequence). The CDR3 DNA reads as TGTGCCAGCAGTCCCTACACAAACCAAGAGACCCAGTACTTC. Its protein is CASSPYTNQETQYF.

The rearrangement links TRBV29-1 to TRBJ1-2; D is possibly TRBD1 (5 bases). The CDR3 runs to 12 residues. Germline V CDR1 and CDR2: SQVTM, ANQGSEA. V lost 3 bases and J 7 bases, leaving 12 bases between the germline ends. CDR3 in DNA: TGCAGCGTTGAGGGGGAAGTAGCTGGCTACACCTTC. Residues: CSVEGEVAGYTF.

CDR3 region: CASSLGTGNTEAFF. CDR3 DNA sequence: TGTGCCAGCAGCTTGGGGACGGGGAACACTGAAGCTTTCTTT. The J gene is TRBJ1-1, the V gene TRBV5-4; D remains ambiguous. The CDR3 length is 14 residues. With 0 bases removed from V and 1 base from J, the gap between germline ends came to 7 bases. Looked up from germline, CDR1 is SGHNT and CDR2 is YYREEE (reference sequence).

This chain connects TRBV7-9 to TRBJ2-7, with D unresolved. Looked up from germline, CDR1 is SEHNR and CDR2 is FQNEAQ (reference sequence). V lost 4 bases and J lost 2, with 12 bases in between. The CDR3 has 14 amino acids. The CDR3 DNA sequence: TGTGCCAGCAGCTCACCGGTGGAGACCTACGAGCAGTACTTC. It codes for CASSSPVETYEQYF. Using reference TRBV7-9 and TRBJ2-7 for the parts outside the CDR3, the full variable domain is DTGVSQNPRHKITKRGQNVTFRCDPISEHNRLYWYRQTLGQGPEFLTYFQNEAQLEKSRLLSDRFSAERPKGSFSTLEIQRTEQGDSAMYLCASSSPVETYEQYFGPGTRLTVT.

The chain is built from TRBV2 and TRBJ2-6; TRBD1 agrees at 10 bases. There are 18 residues in the CDR3. Per germline, CDR1 SNHLY and CDR2 FYNNEI. The V and J ends lost 7 bases and 0 bases, in that order; junction bases with no gene match: 9. The CDR3 region is CASISRDRGSSGANVLTF. CDR3 DNA sequence: TGTGCCAGCATCAGCAGGGACAGGGGCAGCTCTGGGGCCAACGTCCTGACTTTC.

The chain carries TRBV19 and TRBJ1-1; D gene ambiguous. The CDR3 extends over 15 amino acids. Germline lookup yields CDR1 LNHDA and CDR2 SQIVND (reference sequence). Trimming pared 5 bases from V and 3 bases from J, leaving 16 bases between. CDR3 sequence (DNA): TGTGCCAGTAGTGAAATCGGGGTAGCGGACACTGAAGCTTTCTTT. As protein: CASSEIGVADTEAFF.

V and J are TRBV6-5 and TRBJ1-1, with D tentatively TRBD1 (6 bases). Germline CDR1 reads MNHEY; CDR2 reads SVGAGI. This CDR3 comprises 15 residues. Trimming took 2 bases from V and 7 from J, leaving 17 bases between them. The CDR3 DNA sequence: TGTGCCAGCAGTTACACGACAGGTCTCCCGGGTGAAGCTTTCTTT. This gives the protein CASSYTTGLPGEAFF.

This clone is a singleton in its sample. The chain joins TRBV5-1 to TRBJ2-5; TRBD1 agrees at 7 bases. The CDR3 spans 15 residues. V was pared by 0 bases and J by 1 base, with 3 bases of the junction left unmatched. The germline V gene has CDR1 SGHRS and CDR2 YFSETQ. CDR3 protein: CASSLGTGVQETQYF. As DNA, the CDR3 is TGCGCCAGCAGCTTGGGGACAGGAGTCCAAGAGACCCAGTACTTC.

This chain links TRBV30 with TRBJ2-7, with TRBD2 matching 8 bases. CDR3 length: 13 amino acids. With V trimmed by 4 bases and J by 6 bases, 8 bases remained unmatched. Germline CDR1 and CDR2: GTSNPN and SVGIG (reference sequence). CDR3 sequence (DNA): TGTGCCTGGACGGGGGGACTAGAAGGCGAGCAGTACTTC. It translates to CAWTGGLEGEQYF.

This CDR3 reads CASSLGLAGSEQFF. CDR3 bases: TGTGCCAGCAGCTTGGGACTAGCGGGTAGTGAGCAGTTCTTC. V and J are TRBV7-9 and TRBJ2-1, with 12 bases that match TRBD2. The CDR3 is 14 residues long. V was clipped by 3 bases and J by 9 bases; unmatched bases: 3. Germline CDR1 is SEHNR and CDR2 is FQNEAQ (reference sequence).

J is TRBJ2-6 and V is TRBV10-3; TRBD1 is a possible D gene (6 bases). The V end was cut by 9 bases, the J end by 2 bases, with 8 bases between. Germline CDR1 ENHRY, CDR2 SYGVKD. The CDR3 contains 13 residues. CDR3 coding DNA: TGTGCCATGGGGACAACTGGGGCCAACGTCCTGACTTTC. This sequence encodes CAMGTTGANVLTF.

The chain employs TRBV14 and TRBJ2-7; D gene unclear. In germline, CDR1 is SGHDN, CDR2 FVKESK. V was cut by 5 bases and J by 0 bases, with 14 bases left in between. The CDR3 runs to 15 residues. The DNA of the CDR3 is TGTGCCAGCAGCTTTTTCGCGGATCCCTCCTACGAGCAGTACTTC. Protein sequence: CASSFFADPSYEQYF.

The rearrangement uses TRBV6-6 and TRBJ2-7, with 9 positions matching TRBD1. This CDR3 contains 14 residues. Germline loops: CDR1 MNHNY, CDR2 SVGAGI (reference sequence). V dropped 4 bases and J dropped 4; count of bases not matched to a gene: 5. CDR3 region: CASSSQGALYEQYF. The CDR3 region has the DNA TGTGCCAGCAGTTCACAGGGGGCACTTTACGAGCAGTACTTC.

The chain combines TRBV29-1 with TRBJ2-7; TRBD2 is a possible D gene (6 bases). Trimming took 0 bases from V and 5 from J, leaving 11 bases between them. The germline CDR1 and CDR2 sequences are SQVTM and ANQGSEA. The CDR3 has 13 amino acids. The chain's CDR3 is CSVEERGWNEQYF. For the CDR3, the DNA is TGCAGCGTTGAAGAGCGGGGTTGGAACGAGCAGTACTTC.